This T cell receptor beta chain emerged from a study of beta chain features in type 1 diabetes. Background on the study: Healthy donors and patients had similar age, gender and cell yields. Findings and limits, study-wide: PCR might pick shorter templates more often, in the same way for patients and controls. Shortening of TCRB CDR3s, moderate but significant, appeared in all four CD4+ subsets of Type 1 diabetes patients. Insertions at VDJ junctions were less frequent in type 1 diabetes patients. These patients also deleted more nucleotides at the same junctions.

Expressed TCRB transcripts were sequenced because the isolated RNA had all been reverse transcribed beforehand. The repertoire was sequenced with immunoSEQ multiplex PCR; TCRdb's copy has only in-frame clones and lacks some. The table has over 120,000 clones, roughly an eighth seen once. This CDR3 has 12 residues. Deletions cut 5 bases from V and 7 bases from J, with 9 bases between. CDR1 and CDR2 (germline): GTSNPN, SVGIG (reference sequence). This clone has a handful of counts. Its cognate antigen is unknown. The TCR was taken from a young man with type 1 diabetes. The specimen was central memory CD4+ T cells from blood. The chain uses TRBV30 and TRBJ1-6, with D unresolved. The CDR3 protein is CAWALGNSPLHF. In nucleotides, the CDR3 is TGTGCCTGGGCCCTTGGGAATTCACCCCTCCACTTT. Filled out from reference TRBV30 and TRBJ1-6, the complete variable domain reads SQTIHQWPATLVQPVGSPLSLECTVEGTSNPNLYWYRQAAGRGLQLLFYSVGIGQISSEVPQNLSASRPQDRQFILSSKKLLLSDSGFYLCAWALGNSPLHFGNGTRLTVT.